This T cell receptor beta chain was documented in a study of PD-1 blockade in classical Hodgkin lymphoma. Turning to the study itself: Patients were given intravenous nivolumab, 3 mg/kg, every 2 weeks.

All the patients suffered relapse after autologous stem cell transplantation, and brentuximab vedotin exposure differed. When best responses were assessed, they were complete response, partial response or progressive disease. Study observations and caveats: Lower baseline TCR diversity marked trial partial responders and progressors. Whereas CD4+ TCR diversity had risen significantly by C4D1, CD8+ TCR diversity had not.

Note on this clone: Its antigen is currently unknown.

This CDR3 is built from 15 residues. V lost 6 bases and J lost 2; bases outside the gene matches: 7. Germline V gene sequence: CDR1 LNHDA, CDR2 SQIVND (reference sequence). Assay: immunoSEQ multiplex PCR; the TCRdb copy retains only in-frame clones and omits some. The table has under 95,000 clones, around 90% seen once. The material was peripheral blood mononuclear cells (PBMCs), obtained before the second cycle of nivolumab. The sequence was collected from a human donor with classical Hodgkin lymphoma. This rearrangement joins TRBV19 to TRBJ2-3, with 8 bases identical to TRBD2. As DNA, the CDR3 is TGTGCCAGTAGCCTCGGGACTAGATTCACAGATACGCAGTATTTT. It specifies CASSLGTRFTDTQYF.